The rows below give T cell receptor beta chains drawn from one sample of a study of T-cell reconstitution after alpha-beta-depleted transplantation in children. TCRdb ran MiXCR on the PCR reads and lists one entry per CDR3 protein. The table includes approximately 230,000 distinct CDR3 sequences, 24% detected once. The sample here was PBMCs, mostly from graft donor cells, taken 360 days after TCRalphabeta/CD19-depleted stem cell transplant. The source of these receptors is a female patient aged 2-15 years who had a stem cell transplant for congenital amegakaryocytic thrombocytopenia, so the T cells may come from the graft donor. Each CDR3 is given with its conserved first and last residue. A D gene is named only where the DNA matches it firmly. Where a row states a size, it is once, few, many or the class of an expanded clone; other rows omit it.

clone_size: .; j_call: TRBJ1-6; v_call: TRBV29-1; d_call: .; cdr3_length: 13; cdr3_nt: TGCGCCATTAGCGGGTTCCCGAATTCACCCCTCCACTTT; cdr3_aa: CAISGFPNSPLHF
clone_size: few; j_call: TRBJ2-5; v_call: TRBV7-2; d_call: TRBD2; cdr3_length: 15; cdr3_nt: TGTGCCAGCAGCTTCCTAGCGGGAAACCAAGAGACCCAGTACTTC; cdr3_aa: CASSFLAGNQETQYF
clone_size: many; j_call: TRBJ2-3; v_call: TRBV29-1; d_call: .; cdr3_length: 15; cdr3_nt: TGCAGCGTTGAAGATCGAACTAGGAGCACAGATACGCAGTATTTT; cdr3_aa: CSVEDRTRSTDTQYF
clone_size: .; j_call: TRBJ1-2; v_call: TRBV7-7; d_call: .; cdr3_length: 18; cdr3_nt: TGTGCCAGCAGCTTCATCCTTGACCTAACCCTTAACCACTATGGCTACACCTTC; cdr3_aa: CASSFILDLTLNHYGYTF
clone_size: few; j_call: TRBJ2-1; v_call: TRBV21-1; d_call: .; cdr3_length: 17; cdr3_nt: TGTGCCAGCAGCAAAATGGATAGCGGGAGAAACACGGATGAGCAGTTCTTC; cdr3_aa: CASSKMDSGRNTDEQFF
clone_size: .; j_call: TRBJ2-7; v_call: TRBV20-1; d_call: .; cdr3_length: 17; cdr3_nt: TGCAGTGCTAGAGATTTTACCGGGACAAGCCCTATGTACGAGCAGTACTTC; cdr3_aa: CSARDFTGTSPMYEQYF
clone_size: .; j_call: TRBJ2-7; v_call: TRBV18; d_call: .; cdr3_length: 14; cdr3_nt: TGTGCCAGCTCACCACGTACGGGGGCCGAGGAGCAGTACTTC; cdr3_aa: CASSPRTGAEEQYF
clone_size: many; j_call: TRBJ1-1; v_call: TRBV5-1; d_call: .; cdr3_length: 14; cdr3_nt: TGCGCCAGCAGCTGGGGGACTTTGAACACTGAAGCTTTCTTT; cdr3_aa: CASSWGTLNTEAFF
clone_size: few; j_call: TRBJ1-2; v_call: TRBV12-3/TRBV12-4; d_call: .; cdr3_length: 16; cdr3_nt: TGTGCCAGCAGTTTAAGCCGGAATTGGGGGGACTATGGCTACACCTTC; cdr3_aa: CASSLSRNWGDYGYTF
clone_size: .; j_call: TRBJ1-2; v_call: TRBV5-5; d_call: .; cdr3_length: 15; cdr3_nt: TGTGCCAGCTGCTGGAGCGGGTCGGTTCGCAGTCCGTACACCTTC; cdr3_aa: CASCWSGSVRSPYTF
clone_size: .; j_call: TRBJ2-1; v_call: TRBV12-3/TRBV12-4; d_call: .; cdr3_length: 13; cdr3_nt: TGTGCCAGCAGTTTCTCCCCTTACAATGAGCAGTTCTTC; cdr3_aa: CASSFSPYNEQFF
clone_size: once; j_call: TRBJ1-3; v_call: TRBV12-3/TRBV12-4; d_call: TRBD1; cdr3_length: 15; cdr3_nt: TGTGCCAGCAGCTCGGACAGGGGGCTGGGAAACACCATATATTTT; cdr3_aa: CASSSDRGLGNTIYF
clone_size: .; j_call: TRBJ2-1; v_call: TRBV14; d_call: .; cdr3_length: 18; cdr3_nt: TGTGCCAGCAGCCACAGATGGAGCAGGGTGAGGCACGACAATGAGCAGTTCTTC; cdr3_aa: CASSHRWSRVRHDNEQFF
clone_size: few; j_call: TRBJ1-2; v_call: TRBV20-1; d_call: .; cdr3_length: 12; cdr3_nt: TGCAGTGCTAGCGTGGGCGACTATGGCTACACCTTC; cdr3_aa: CSASVGDYGYTF
clone_size: .; j_call: TRBJ1-6; v_call: TRBV12-3/TRBV12-4; d_call: .; cdr3_length: 13; cdr3_nt: TGTGCCAGCAGATTGGCCTGGGATTTGGCCCTCCACTTT; cdr3_aa: CASRLAWDLALHF
clone_size: few; j_call: TRBJ1-6; v_call: TRBV12-3/TRBV12-4; d_call: .; cdr3_length: 14; cdr3_nt: TGTGCCAGCAGTTTAAGCGCAGGGAGTTCACCCCTCCACTTT; cdr3_aa: CASSLSAGSSPLHF
clone_size: .; j_call: TRBJ2-3; v_call: TRBV20-1; d_call: TRBD2; cdr3_length: 15; cdr3_nt: TGCAGTGCTAGAGGGTATAGCGGGCCCACAGATACGCAGTATTTT; cdr3_aa: CSARGYSGPTDTQYF
clone_size: .; j_call: TRBJ1-1; v_call: TRBV20-1; d_call: .; cdr3_length: 14; cdr3_nt: TGCAGTGCTAGTCAGGACGGGTCATGGACTGAAGCTTTCTTT; cdr3_aa: CSASQDGSWTEAFF
clone_size: .; j_call: TRBJ2-5; v_call: TRBV7-9; d_call: .; cdr3_length: 15; cdr3_nt: TGTGCCAGCAGCGGAAGCCGGGACACCCAAGAGACCCAGTACTTC; cdr3_aa: CASSGSRDTQETQYF
clone_size: .; j_call: TRBJ2-7; v_call: TRBV28; d_call: .; cdr3_length: 15; cdr3_nt: TGTGCCAGCAGTCCCCCAGGGCTGCCCACCTACGAGCAGTACTTC; cdr3_aa: CASSPPGLPTYEQYF
clone_size: few; j_call: TRBJ2-6; v_call: TRBV7-9; d_call: .; cdr3_length: 14; cdr3_nt: TGTGCCAGCAGCTTTGGGAGGTCGGCCAACGTCCTGACTTTC; cdr3_aa: CASSFGRSANVLTF
clone_size: few; j_call: TRBJ2-5; v_call: TRBV5-1; d_call: .; cdr3_length: 13; cdr3_nt: TGCGCCAGCAGCGTGCTCGGAGTGGAGACCCAGTACTTC; cdr3_aa: CASSVLGVETQYF
clone_size: few; j_call: TRBJ2-3; v_call: TRBV5-1; d_call: TRBD2; cdr3_length: 16; cdr3_nt: TGCGCCAGCAGTTCCGGACTAGCGGGACTCACAGATACGCAGTATTTT; cdr3_aa: CASSSGLAGLTDTQYF
clone_size: once; j_call: TRBJ1-5; v_call: TRBV16; d_call: .; cdr3_length: 16; cdr3_nt: TGTGCCAGCAGCCGATCGGGACATATCAGCAATCAGCCCCAGCATTTT; cdr3_aa: CASSRSGHISNQPQHF
clone_size: few; j_call: TRBJ2-7; v_call: TRBV24-1; d_call: TRBD1; cdr3_length: 15; cdr3_nt: TGTGCCACCAGTGATCCCCGGGACAGGGGGGACGAGCAGTACTTC; cdr3_aa: CATSDPRDRGDEQYF
clone_size: .; j_call: TRBJ1-5; v_call: TRBV7-1; d_call: TRBD1; cdr3_length: 15; cdr3_nt: TGTGCCAGCAGCGCAGGGACAGGGCAAAATCAGCCCCAGCATTTT; cdr3_aa: CASSAGTGQNQPQHF
clone_size: few; j_call: TRBJ2-2; v_call: TRBV6-2/TRBV6-3; d_call: TRBD2; cdr3_length: 21; cdr3_nt: TGTGCCAGCAGCCCCCTGGGTCGAGGACTAGCGGGGGGAAGAAACACCGGGGAGCTGTTTTTT; cdr3_aa: CASSPLGRGLAGGRNTGELFF
clone_size: few; j_call: TRBJ2-7; v_call: TRBV29-1; d_call: TRBD2; cdr3_length: 12; cdr3_nt: TGCAGCGTGGCCAGCGGGGCCTACGAGCAGTACTTC; cdr3_aa: CSVASGAYEQYF
clone_size: .; j_call: TRBJ2-7; v_call: TRBV10-3; d_call: TRBD1; cdr3_length: 11; cdr3_nt: TGTGCCATCAGTGCGGGGACAGGTCGCTCGTTC; cdr3_aa: CAISAGTGRSF
clone_size: .; j_call: TRBJ2-4; v_call: TRBV4-2; d_call: .; cdr3_length: 15; cdr3_nt: TGTGCCAGCAGCCCCGAAGGAGGACAGAAAAACATTCAGTACTTC; cdr3_aa: CASSPEGGQKNIQYF
clone_size: few; j_call: TRBJ1-2; v_call: TRBV25-1; d_call: .; cdr3_length: 12; cdr3_nt: TGTGCCAGCAGTAGCGGCGTCTATGGCTACACCTTC; cdr3_aa: CASSSGVYGYTF
clone_size: few; j_call: TRBJ2-7; v_call: TRBV14; d_call: TRBD2; cdr3_length: 15; cdr3_nt: TGTGCCAGCAGCCATTTAGCGGGGAGCTCCTACGAGCAGTACTTC; cdr3_aa: CASSHLAGSSYEQYF
clone_size: many; j_call: TRBJ2-3; v_call: TRBV4-2; d_call: .; cdr3_length: 15; cdr3_nt: TGTGCCAGCAGCCAACGAACAGGGAACACAGATACGCAGTATTTT; cdr3_aa: CASSQRTGNTDTQYF
clone_size: .; j_call: TRBJ2-7; v_call: TRBV5-6; d_call: TRBD2; cdr3_length: 16; cdr3_nt: TGTGCCAGCAGCCTGTTAGGGACTAGCGGAACCTACGAGCAGTACTTC; cdr3_aa: CASSLLGTSGTYEQYF
clone_size: .; j_call: TRBJ2-7; v_call: TRBV3-1; d_call: TRBD1; cdr3_length: 14; cdr3_nt: TGTGCCAGCAGCCAAGGGGACAGGGCGGGCGAGCAGTACTTC; cdr3_aa: CASSQGDRAGEQYF
clone_size: .; j_call: TRBJ2-3; v_call: TRBV19; d_call: .; cdr3_length: 16; cdr3_nt: TGTGCCAGTAGTATGAATCCGGGATATAGCACAGATACGCAGTATTTT; cdr3_aa: CASSMNPGYSTDTQYF
clone_size: .; j_call: TRBJ2-3; v_call: TRBV12-3/TRBV12-4; d_call: TRBD2; cdr3_length: 17; cdr3_nt: TGTGCCAGCAGGGAGCAAGGGCGGGGGGAATTGACAGATACGCAGTATTTT; cdr3_aa: CASREQGRGELTDTQYF
clone_size: few; j_call: TRBJ1-4; v_call: TRBV5-1; d_call: TRBD1; cdr3_length: 15; cdr3_nt: TGCGCCAGCAGCCATGACAGGGCGGAACGGGAAAAACTGTTTTTT; cdr3_aa: CASSHDRAEREKLFF
clone_size: .; j_call: TRBJ2-2; v_call: TRBV4-1; d_call: TRBD2; cdr3_length: 17; cdr3_nt: TGCGCCAGCAGCCTGGGACTAGCGGGGCCGAACACCGGGGAGCTGTTTTTT; cdr3_aa: CASSLGLAGPNTGELFF
clone_size: .; j_call: TRBJ1-1; v_call: TRBV20-1; d_call: TRBD1; cdr3_length: 13; cdr3_nt: TGCAGTGCCATGGGGGACAGTGCCACTGAAGCTTTCTTT; cdr3_aa: CSAMGDSATEAFF
clone_size: many; j_call: TRBJ1-1; v_call: TRBV11-2; d_call: .; cdr3_length: 12; cdr3_nt: TGTGCCAGCAGCGTAGACGGCACTGAAGCTTTCTTT; cdr3_aa: CASSVDGTEAFF
clone_size: few; j_call: TRBJ2-1; v_call: TRBV6-5; d_call: TRBD2; cdr3_length: 15; cdr3_nt: TGTGCCAGCACTTTGGGACTAGCGGGAGAAATAAGGCAGTTCTTC; cdr3_aa: CASTLGLAGEIRQFF
clone_size: few; j_call: TRBJ2-1; v_call: TRBV5-1; d_call: TRBD2; cdr3_length: 17; cdr3_nt: TGCGCCAGCAGCTCTCCCCTGCGGGAGAGGGCTATCAATGAGCAGTTCTTC; cdr3_aa: CASSSPLRERAINEQFF
clone_size: .; j_call: TRBJ1-1; v_call: TRBV6-2/TRBV6-3; d_call: TRBD1; cdr3_length: 15; cdr3_nt: TGTGCCAGCAGTGCCCGACAGGGAATGAACACTGAAGCTTTCTTT; cdr3_aa: CASSARQGMNTEAFF
clone_size: few; j_call: TRBJ2-3; v_call: TRBV20-1; d_call: .; cdr3_length: 12; cdr3_nt: TGCAGTGCACGTTTGAGGGCAGATACGCAGTATTTT; cdr3_aa: CSARLRADTQYF